This TCR beta chain emerged from a study of a mutant IDH1 vaccine in newly diagnosed glioma. In the study overall: Treatment recipients were about 62% male and 37.5% female, and their mean age was approximately 42 years.

Assay: immunoSEQ multiplex PCR; the TCRdb copy retains only in-frame clones and omits some. The sample lists about 48,000 clones, 65% to 85% occurring once. This CDR3 is 17 amino acids long. V lost 3 bases and J lost 0, with 13 bases in between. The V gene's germline CDR1 is SGHRS and CDR2 YFSETQ. Study results and caveats: Pseudoprogression seemingly bore no relation to changes in top peripheral T cell clonotypes.

Time point: week 35, safety follow-up. It was 300 ug of mutant IDH1 20-mer peptide that made up each vaccine dose, given with topical imiquimod. Regarding this clone: The antigen is unknown.

Specimen: PBMCs, collected from a glioma patient whose treatment included an IDH1 peptide vaccine. The clonotype comes from a man aged 40-50 years with glioma. The J gene is TRBJ2-6, the V gene TRBV5-1; D gene ambiguous. Written as DNA, the CDR3 is TGCGCCAGCAGCTCGAGCGACCCAGTCTCTGGGGCCAACGTCCTGACTTTC. It is translated as CASSSSDPVSGANVLTF.